A selection of T cell receptor beta chains follows, all from one sample in a study of shared clonotypes between healthy human individuals. This table comes from immunoSEQ multiplex PCR, and its TCRdb copy is limited to in-frame clones, with some not included. There are hundreds of thousands of clones in the sample; approximately 79% occur only once, and 1.7% lies in the top ten. The sample consisted of memory CD4+ T cells sorted from blood. These receptors originate from a woman in her 30s in good health. Each CDR3 is given without its conserved first and last residue.

j_gene | v_gene | CDR3aa
TRBJ2-7 | TRBV25-1 | ASSWGGSYEQY
TRBJ2-5 | TRBV13 | ASSPPGGRRETQY
TRBJ1-2 | TRBV2 | ASSPTGGNYGYT
TRBJ2-3 | TRBV6-4 | ASSPGQEGSDTQY
TRBJ1-2 | TRBV5-6 | ASSSLDSYGYT
TRBJ1-2 | TRBV5-1 | ASSLGRNDRLYYGYT
TRBJ2-1 | TRBV5-4 | ASSGSDRTYNEQF
TRBJ1-5 | TRBV19 | ASSIRGGEGILNQPQH
TRBJ1-5 | TRBV6-1 | ASSGDGANQPQH
TRBJ1-5 | TRBV15 | ATSRDLGQPSGPQH
TRBJ2-3 | TRBV5-1 | ASKWGTDTQY
TRBJ2-1 | TRBV19 | ARPRGNEQF
TRBJ2-7 | TRBV21-1 | ASTGGTFYEQY
TRBJ2-3 | TRBV5-1 | ASSLGRETDTQY
TRBJ2-2 | TRBV11-2 | ASSPGGQGNTGELF
TRBJ2-3 | TRBV5-1 | ASSLAGGPASDTQY
TRBJ2-7 | TRBV5-6 | ASSWGLVDGNEQY
TRBJ1-3 | TRBV28 | ASTPYLRPNRGGNTIY
TRBJ2-7 | TRBV7-9 | ASSLSAGRAISHEQY
TRBJ2-2 | TRBV25-1 | ASSVTSGRGIGELF
TRBJ1-2 | TRBV6-5 | ASSWDRGNGYT
TRBJ1-3 | TRBV15 | ATSSLSSISGNTIY
TRBJ2-5 | TRBV25-1 | ASSELRGKETQY
TRBJ1-5 | TRBV2 | ASSVTGTGYSNQPQH
TRBJ1-1 | TRBV28 | ASSSAVTEAF
TRBJ2-1 | TRBV27 | ASSLRSSGSSNEQF
TRBJ2-5 | TRBV5-1 | ASSLELAGVPKTQY
TRBJ2-1 | TRBV7-8 | ASRSYRGNEQF